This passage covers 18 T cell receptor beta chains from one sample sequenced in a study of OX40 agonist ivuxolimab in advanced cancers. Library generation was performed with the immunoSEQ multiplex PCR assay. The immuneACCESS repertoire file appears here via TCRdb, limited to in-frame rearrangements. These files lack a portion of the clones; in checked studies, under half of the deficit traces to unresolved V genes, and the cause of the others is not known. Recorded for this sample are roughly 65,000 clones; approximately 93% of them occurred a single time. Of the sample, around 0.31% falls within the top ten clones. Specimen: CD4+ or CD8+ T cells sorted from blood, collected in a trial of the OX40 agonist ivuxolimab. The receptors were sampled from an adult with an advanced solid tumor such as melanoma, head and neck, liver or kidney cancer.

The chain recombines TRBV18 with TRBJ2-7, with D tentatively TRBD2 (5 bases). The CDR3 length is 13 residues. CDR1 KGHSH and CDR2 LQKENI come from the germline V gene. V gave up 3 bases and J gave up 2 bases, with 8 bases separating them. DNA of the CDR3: TGTGCCAGCTCACCTAGCGACACCTACGAGCAGTACTTC. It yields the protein CASSPSDTYEQYF.

Written as DNA, the CDR3 is TGCGCCAGCAGCACGACAGTTAACACTGAAGCTTTCTTT. Its protein product is CASSTTVNTEAFF. This chain connects TRBV5-1 to TRBJ1-1, with D tentatively TRBD1 (5 bases). V dropped 4 bases and J dropped 2 bases, with 9 bases sitting between them. The CDR3 is made up of 13 amino acids. The germline CDR1 and CDR2 sequences are SGHRS and YFSETQ.

The CDR3 nucleotides are TGTGCCAGCAGTTTAAGGGACAGGGACGCTTCACCCCTCCACTTT. Translation: CASSLRDRDASPLHF. This rearrangement joins TRBV27 to TRBJ1-6; 9 bases map to TRBD1. Germline assignment: CDR1 MNHEY and CDR2 SMNVEV (reference sequence). The CDR3 sequence is 15 residues long. The junction had 5 bases not matched to a gene; V was cut back by 2 bases and J by 9 bases.

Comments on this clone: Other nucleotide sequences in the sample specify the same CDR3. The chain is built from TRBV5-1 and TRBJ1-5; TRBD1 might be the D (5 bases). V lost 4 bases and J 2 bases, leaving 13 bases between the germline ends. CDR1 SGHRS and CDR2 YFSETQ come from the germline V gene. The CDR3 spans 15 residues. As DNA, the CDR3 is TGCGCCAGCAGCCCAACCGCGGGGGGCAATCAGCCCCAGCATTTT. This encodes CASSPTAGGNQPQHF.

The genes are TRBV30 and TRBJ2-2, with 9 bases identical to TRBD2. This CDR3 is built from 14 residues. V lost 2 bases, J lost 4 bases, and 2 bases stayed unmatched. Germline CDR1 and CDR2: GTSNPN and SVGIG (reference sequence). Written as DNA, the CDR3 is TGTGCCTGGAGTAGCGGGAGGACCACCGGGGAGCTGTTTTTT. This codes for CAWSSGRTTGELFF.

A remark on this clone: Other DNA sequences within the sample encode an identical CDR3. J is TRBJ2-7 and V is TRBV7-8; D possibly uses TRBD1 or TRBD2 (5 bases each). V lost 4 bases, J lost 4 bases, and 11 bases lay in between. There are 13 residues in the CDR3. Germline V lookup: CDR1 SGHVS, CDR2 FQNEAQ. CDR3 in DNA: TGTGCCAGCAGCTCCCGGGACGGATACGAGCAGTACTTC. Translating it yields CASSSRDGYEQYF.

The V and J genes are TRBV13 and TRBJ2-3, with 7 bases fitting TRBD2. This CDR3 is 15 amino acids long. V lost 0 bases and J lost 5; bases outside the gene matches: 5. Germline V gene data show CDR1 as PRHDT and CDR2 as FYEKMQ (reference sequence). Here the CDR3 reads CASSLGTSVGDTQYF. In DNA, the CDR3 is TGTGCCAGCAGCTTAGGAACTAGCGTAGGAGATACGCAGTATTTT. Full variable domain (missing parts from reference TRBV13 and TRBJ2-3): AAGVIQSPRHLIKEKRETATLKCYPIPRHDTVYWYQQGPGQDPQFLISFYEKMQSDKGSIPDRFSAQQFSDYHSELNMSSLELGDSALYFCASSLGTSVGDTQYFGPGTRLTVL.

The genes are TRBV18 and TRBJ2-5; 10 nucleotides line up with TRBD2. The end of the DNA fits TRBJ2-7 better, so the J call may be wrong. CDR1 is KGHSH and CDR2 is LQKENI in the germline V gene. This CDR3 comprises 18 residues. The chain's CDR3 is CASSPPGASGRTIREQYF. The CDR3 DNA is TGTGCCAGCTCACCACCGGGAGCTAGCGGGAGAACCATACGCGAGCAGTACTTC.

CDR3 residues: CASSLGQVYGYTF. The CDR3 nucleotides read TGTGCCAGCAGCCTGGGACAGGTCTATGGCTACACCTTC. The chain combines TRBV5-5 with TRBJ1-2; 8 positions match TRBD1. J was trimmed by 4 bases and V by 4 bases; bases with no gene match: 3. CDR1 is SGHKS and CDR2 is YYEKEE in the germline V gene (reference sequence). The CDR3 sequence is 13 residues long. Looking up the rest from reference TRBV5-5 and TRBJ1-2 gives the full variable domain: DAGVTQSPTHLIKTRGQQVTLRCSPISGHKSVSWYQQVLGQGPQFIFQYYEKEERGRGNFPDRFSARQFPNYSSELNVNALLLGDSALYLCASSLGQVYGYTFGSGTRLTVV.

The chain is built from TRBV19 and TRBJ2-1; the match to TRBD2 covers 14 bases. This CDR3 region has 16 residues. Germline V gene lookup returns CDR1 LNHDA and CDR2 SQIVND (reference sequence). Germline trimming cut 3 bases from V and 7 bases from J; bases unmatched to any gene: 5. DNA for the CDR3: TGTGCCAGTAGTATCCTGGGACTAGCGGGAGCTAATGAGCAGTTCTTC. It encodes CASSILGLAGANEQFF.

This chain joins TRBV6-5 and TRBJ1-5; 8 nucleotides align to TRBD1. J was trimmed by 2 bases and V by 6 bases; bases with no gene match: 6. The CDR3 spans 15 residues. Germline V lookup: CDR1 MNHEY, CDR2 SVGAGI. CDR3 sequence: CASRPGGAGNQPQHF. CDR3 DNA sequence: TGTGCCAGCAGACCAGGGGGCGCGGGCAATCAGCCCCAGCATTTT.

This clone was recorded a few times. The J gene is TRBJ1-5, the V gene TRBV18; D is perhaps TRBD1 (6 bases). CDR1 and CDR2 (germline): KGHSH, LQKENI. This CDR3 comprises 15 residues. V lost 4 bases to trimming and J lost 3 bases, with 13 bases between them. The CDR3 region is CASSLGRTDNQPQHF. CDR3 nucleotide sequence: TGTGCCAGCTCACTCGGGCGGACAGACAATCAGCCCCAGCATTTT.

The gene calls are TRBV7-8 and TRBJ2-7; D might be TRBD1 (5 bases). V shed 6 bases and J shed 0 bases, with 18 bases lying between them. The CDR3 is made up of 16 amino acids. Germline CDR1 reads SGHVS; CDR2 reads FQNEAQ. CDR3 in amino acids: CASSSRGGPISYEQYF. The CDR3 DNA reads TGTGCCAGCAGTTCAAGGGGTGGCCCTATCTCCTACGAGCAGTACTTC.

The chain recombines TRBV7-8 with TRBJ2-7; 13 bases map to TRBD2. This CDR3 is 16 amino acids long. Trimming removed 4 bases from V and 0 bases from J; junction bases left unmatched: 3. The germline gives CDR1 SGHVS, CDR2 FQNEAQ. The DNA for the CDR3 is TGTGCCAGCAGCTCGGGACTAGCGGGAAGCTCCTACGAGCAGTACTTC. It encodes CASSSGLAGSSYEQYF. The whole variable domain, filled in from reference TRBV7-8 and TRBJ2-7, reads GAGVSQSPRYKVAKRGQDVALRCDPISGHVSLFWYQQALGQGPEFLTYFQNEAQLDKSGLPSDRFFAERPEGSVSTLKIQRTQQEDSAVYLCASSSGLAGSSYEQYFGPGTRLTVT.

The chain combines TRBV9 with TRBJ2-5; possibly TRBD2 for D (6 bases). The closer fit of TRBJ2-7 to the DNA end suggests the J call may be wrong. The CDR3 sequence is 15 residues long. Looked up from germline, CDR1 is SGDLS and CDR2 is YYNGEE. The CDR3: CASSVEASALYEQYF. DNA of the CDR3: TGTGCCAGCAGCGTAGAGGCTAGCGCCCTATACGAGCAGTACTTC.

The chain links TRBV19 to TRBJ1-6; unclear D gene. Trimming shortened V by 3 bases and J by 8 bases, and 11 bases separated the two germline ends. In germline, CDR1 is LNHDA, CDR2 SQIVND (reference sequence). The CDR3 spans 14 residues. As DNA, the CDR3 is TGTGCCAGTAGTATCCGACACGAAGATTCACCCCTCCACTTT. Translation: CASSIRHEDSPLHF.

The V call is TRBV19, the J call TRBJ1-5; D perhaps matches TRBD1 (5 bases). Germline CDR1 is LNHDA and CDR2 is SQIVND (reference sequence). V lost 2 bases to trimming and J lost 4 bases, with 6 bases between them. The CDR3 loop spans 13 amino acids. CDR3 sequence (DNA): TGTGCCAGTAGTATAAGGGGTAATCAGCCCCAGCATTTT. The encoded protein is CASSIRGNQPQHF. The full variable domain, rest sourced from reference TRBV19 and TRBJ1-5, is DGGITQSPKYLFRKEGQNVTLSCEQNLNHDAMYWYRQDPGQGLRLIYYSQIVNDFQKGDIAEGYSVSREKKESFPLTVTSAQKNPTAFYLCASSIRGNQPQHFGDGTRLSIL.

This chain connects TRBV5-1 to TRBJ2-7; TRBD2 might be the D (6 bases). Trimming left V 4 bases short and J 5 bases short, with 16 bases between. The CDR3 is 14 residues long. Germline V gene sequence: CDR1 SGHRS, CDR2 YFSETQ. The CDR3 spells CASSVGLASHEQYF. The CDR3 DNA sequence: TGCGCCAGCAGCGTGGGGCTAGCGAGTCACGAGCAGTACTTC.